These 24 T cell receptor beta chains came from one sample sequenced in a study of shared clonotypes between healthy human individuals. Libraries were prepared by immunoSEQ multiplex PCR; TCRdb keeps only in-frame clonotypes and omits some of them. The table shows under 700,000 clones, with around 96% occurring only once. Terminally differentiated effector memory CD45RA+ cells were excluded by CCR7 positive selection of CD45RO-negative cells. Sequenced material: naive CD8+ T cells sorted from blood. These receptors were collected from a woman aged 25-40 years in good health.

The V gene is TRBV5-8, the J gene TRBJ2-7; D is uncertain. The CDR3 covers 15 residues. Germline-derived CDR1 and CDR2 are SGHTS and YDEGEE. Trimming stripped 0 bases from V and 0 bases from J, with 10 bases between. The CDR3 protein is CASSLEAGHSYEQYF. The DNA of the CDR3 is TGTGCCAGCAGCTTGGAGGCTGGCCACTCCTACGAGCAGTACTTC.

The chain uses TRBV29-1 and TRBJ2-7; TRBD2 matches 8 bases. This CDR3 region has 17 residues. CDR1 is SQVTM and CDR2 is ANQGSEA in the germline V gene. The CDR3 DNA is TGCAAACCCTCTTCCGGACTAGCTCGGGGGACTGCCTACGAGCAGTACTTC. Amino acid sequence: CKPSSGLARGTAYEQYF.

The V call is TRBV27, the J call TRBJ2-7; 8 bases align to TRBD1. The CDR3 contains 15 residues. V shed 3 bases, J shed 6 bases, and the junction held 10 bases outside the gene matches. Germline-derived CDR1 and CDR2 are MNHEY and SMNVEV (reference sequence). The CDR3 coding sequence is TGTGCCAGCAGTTTTAAGGACAGGGTTCATTTCGAGCAGTACTTC. The encoded protein is CASSFKDRVHFEQYF.

The CDR3 nucleotides read TGTGCCAGCTCATCAGAACGGAGCTCCTACGAGCAGTACTTC. Its protein product is CASSSERSSYEQYF. The genes are TRBV18 and TRBJ2-7; the D is unclear. Germline lookup yields CDR1 KGHSH and CDR2 LQKENI. Trimming pared 5 bases from V and 0 bases from J, leaving 11 bases between. The CDR3 totals 14 residues.

The chain employs TRBV4-2 and TRBJ1-1; D may be TRBD1 (6 bases). Trimming removed 0 bases at V and 7 bases at J, with 12 bases between. The CDR3 is 14 amino acids. Germline V gene data show CDR1 as LGHNA and CDR2 as YNFKEQ. The CDR3 DNA reads TGTGCCAGCAGCCAAGAGGCAGGGGCAGGTGAAGCTTTCTTT. Its protein product is CASSQEAGAGEAFF.

The rearrangement links TRBV6-4 to TRBJ2-3; the match to TRBD2 covers 11 bases. CDR1 is MRHNA, CDR2 SNTAGT, per germline. V lost 5 bases, J lost 1 base, and 14 bases stayed unmatched. CDR3 length: 19 residues. CDR3 amino acids: CASSWASGGSLACTDTQYF. As DNA, the CDR3 is TGTGCCAGCAGTTGGGCTAGCGGGGGGTCCTTGGCTTGCACAGATACGCAGTATTTT.

The J gene is TRBJ2-2, the V gene TRBV13; 9 bases are a match to TRBD1. Trimming took 5 bases from V and 1 from J; bases not matched to a gene: 5. The length of the CDR3 is 16 residues. Germline lookup yields CDR1 PRHDT and CDR2 FYEKMQ (reference sequence). The CDR3 DNA is TGTGCCAGCAGCACTTGGGACAGGGAGAACACCGGGGAGCTGTTTTTT. Protein: CASSTWDRENTGELFF.

This clone appeared a single time. The chain employs TRBV9 and TRBJ1-2; the D is unclear. CDR1 is SGDLS and CDR2 is YYNGEE in the germline V gene. There are 14 residues in the CDR3. V was pared by 3 bases and J by 8 bases, with 17 bases between. The CDR3 is CASSAPGFTNGYTF. The CDR3 DNA reads as TGTGCCAGCAGCGCCCCGGGATTCACGAACGGCTACACCTTC.

CDR3 in amino acids: CASSPGTSGPQGRAGELFF. In DNA, the CDR3 is TGCGCCAGCAGCCCGGGGACTAGCGGGCCGCAGGGGAGGGCCGGGGAGCTGTTTTTT. The rearrangement uses TRBV5-1 and TRBJ2-2, with TRBD2 matching over 12 bases. CDR1 and CDR2 from the germline V gene are SGHRS and YFSETQ. The CDR3 runs 19 residues. J was trimmed by 6 bases and V by 4 bases; bases with no gene match: 16.

This sequence joins TRBV7-9 and TRBJ2-1; 12 bases are a match to TRBD2. This CDR3 is built from 16 residues. The ends lost 5 bases at V and 4 bases at J; junction bases unmatched: 6. Germline CDR1 SEHNR, CDR2 FQNEAQ (reference sequence). CDR3 loop: CASSTQLAGGYNEQFF. In DNA form, the CDR3 reads TGTGCCAGCAGCACTCAACTAGCGGGGGGTTACAATGAGCAGTTCTTC.

V gene TRBV5-1 combines with J gene TRBJ2-1, with 11 bases identical to TRBD1. Germline values: CDR1 SGHRS, CDR2 YFSETQ. This CDR3 is built from 15 residues. The V gene end was trimmed by 1 base and the J gene end by 7 bases; junction bases not matched to a gene: 4. The CDR3 DNA is TGCGCCAGCAGCTTGAGGACAGGGGGCATTAATGAGCAGTTCTTC. Its translation: CASSLRTGGINEQFF.

The CDR3 DNA reads as TGTGCCAGCAGCTTTCAGGAATTCTACGAGCAGTACTTC. This translates into CASSFQEFYEQYF. The gene calls are TRBV7-9 and TRBJ2-7; no definite D call. The CDR3 loop spans 13 amino acids. From germline, CDR1 is SEHNR and CDR2 FQNEAQ (reference sequence). V gave up 3 bases and J gave up 3 bases, with 9 bases separating them.

V usage is TRBV11-3 and J usage is TRBJ2-7; 11 positions agree with TRBD2. Germline V gene lookup returns CDR1 SGHNT and CDR2 YENEEA. This CDR3 has 16 residues. The V gene end was trimmed by 4 bases and the J gene end by 1 base; junction bases not matched to a gene: 6. CDR3 sequence: CASSSSTSGKSYEQYF. CDR3 DNA sequence: TGTGCCAGCAGCTCATCGACTAGCGGGAAATCCTACGAGCAGTACTTC.

The chain has TRBV18 and TRBJ2-3, with TRBD1 matching 12 bases. The V segment lost 3 bases and the J segment 5 bases; nucleotides outside the gene matches: 3. CDR3 size: 15 residues. Germline V gene lookup returns CDR1 KGHSH and CDR2 LQKENI. The CDR3 protein is CASSPRDRGQDTQYF. Here the CDR3 DNA reads TGTGCCAGCTCACCCCGGGACAGGGGGCAAGATACGCAGTATTTT. The full variable domain, with the rest looked up from reference TRBV18 and TRBJ2-3, is NAGVMQNPRHLVRRRGQEARLRCSPMKGHSHVYWYRQLPEEGLKFMVYLQKENIIDESGMPKERFSAEFPKEGPSILRIQQVVRGDSAAYFCASSPRDRGQDTQYFGPGTRLTVL.

This clone turned up a few times. The chain links TRBV9 to TRBJ1-3; the D is unclear. The germline V and J ends were trimmed by 3 bases and 4 bases, with 8 bases remaining between them. The CDR3 covers 13 residues. The germline CDR1 and CDR2 sequences are SGDLS and YYNGEE. The CDR3 DNA is TGTGCCAGCAGCGGAGTAGTAGGAAACACCATATATTTT. Translating it yields CASSGVVGNTIYF.

The table lists this clone with a count of one. This chain uses TRBV6-1 with TRBJ2-3; D gene ambiguous. V lost 0 bases to trimming and J lost 14 bases, with 21 bases between them. The CDR3 sequence is 15 residues long. Germline V gene sequence: CDR1 MNHNS, CDR2 SASEGT. The CDR3 DNA reads as TGTGCCAGCAGTGAAGCCCCGACGATCCCCCCACAGTGGTATTTT. The encoded protein is CASSEAPTIPPQWYF.

The chain joins TRBV19 to TRBJ2-7; D unclear. From germline, CDR1 is LNHDA and CDR2 SQIVND (reference sequence). The CDR3 is 13 residues long. V lost 4 bases and J 7 bases, leaving 14 bases between the germline ends. The DNA of the CDR3 is TGTGCCAGTAGTACACGCGGAAAGGAGGAGCAGTACTTC. It is translated as CASSTRGKEEQYF. Looking up the rest from reference TRBV19 and TRBJ2-7 gives the full variable domain: DGGITQSPKYLFRKEGQNVTLSCEQNLNHDAMYWYRQDPGQGLRLIYYSQIVNDFQKGDIAEGYSVSREKKESFPLTVTSAQKNPTAFYLCASSTRGKEEQYFGPGTRLTVT.

The rearrangement uses TRBV29-1 and TRBJ1-1; 7 bases agree with TRBD1. Losses at the gene ends were 2 bases for V and 4 bases for J; bases not matched to a gene: 4. The CDR3 is 13 residues long. Germline CDR1 is SQVTM and CDR2 is ANQGSEA. The CDR3 nucleotides read TGCAGCGTTGAATCAGGGGGGTTCACTGAAGCTTTCTTT. Protein sequence: CSVESGGFTEAFF.

The gene calls are TRBV29-1 and TRBJ2-7; D possibly corresponds to TRBD1 (6 bases). Trimming removed 5 bases from V and 1 base from J, with 15 bases in between. This CDR3 comprises 14 residues. Per germline, CDR1 SQVTM and CDR2 ANQGSEA. The CDR3 DNA reads as TGCAGCGTTCCCTCCCTTCAGGGGTCCTACGAGCAGTACTTC. As protein: CSVPSLQGSYEQYF.

The chain recombines TRBV10-1 with TRBJ2-2, with D tentatively TRBD1 (5 bases). This CDR3 region has 13 residues. CDR1 WNHNN and CDR2 SYGVQD come from the germline V gene (reference sequence). V dropped 2 bases and J dropped 5 bases, with 6 bases sitting between them. CDR3 nucleotides: TGCGCCAGCAGTGAGCCAGGGACCGGGGAGCTGTTTTTT. Translated, it gives CASSEPGTGELFF.

This chain uses TRBV19 with TRBJ1-1; tentative D call: TRBD1 (5 bases). The CDR3 loop spans 15 amino acids. From germline, CDR1 is LNHDA and CDR2 SQIVND (reference sequence). The V end lost 4 bases, the J end lost 4 bases, and 16 bases lay between the germline ends. Written as DNA, the CDR3 is TGTGCCAGTAGTACGGGACGGTTTGAAGGCACTGAAGCTTTCTTT. It specifies CASSTGRFEGTEAFF.

The chain couples TRBV4-1 to TRBJ2-7, with 9 bases fitting TRBD2. This CDR3 is built from 16 residues. CDR1 MGHRA and CDR2 YSYEKL come from the germline V gene. V shed 4 bases, J shed 7 bases, and the junction held 14 bases outside the gene matches. CDR3 sequence reads: CASSPLGRGRVEEQYF. The CDR3 DNA follows: TGCGCCAGCAGCCCTTTAGGACGCGGGAGGGTAGAGGAGCAGTACTTC.

CDR3 protein: CASSLVPAGGPYEQYF. Here the CDR3 DNA reads TGTGCCAGCAGCTTGGTACCAGCGGGAGGGCCCTACGAGCAGTACTTC. The chain has TRBV5-6 and TRBJ2-5, with 10 bases that match TRBD2. The J call may be mistaken, given a closer DNA end match to TRBJ2-7. There are 16 residues in the CDR3. The germline V gene has CDR1 SGHDT and CDR2 YYEEEE.

V gene TRBV9 combines with J gene TRBJ2-3, with TRBD2 matching over 9 bases. CDR1 SGDLS and CDR2 YYNGEE come from the germline V gene. The J segment lost 3 bases and the V segment lost 3 bases, leaving 5 bases of the junction unmatched. The CDR3 consists of 15 residues. CDR3 protein: CASSAFLAGTDTQYF. The CDR3, as DNA: TGTGCCAGCAGCGCCTTTCTAGCGGGGACAGATACGCAGTATTTT.